The rows below give T cell receptor beta chains drawn from one sample of a study of blood T cell repertoires in COVID-19. Sequencing used immunoSEQ multiplex PCR; TCRdb keeps in-frame clones, though not all of them. Of about 95,000 clones listed, 89% were seen once; the top ten hold under 5.5%. What was sequenced was peripheral blood. Every receptor here comes from a man aged 55 to 70 with COVID-19, enrolled during active disease. Both conserved end residues are part of each CDR3. Each record gives: V gene, D gene, clone size, J gene, CDR3 DNA, CDR3 protein. The D gene is left open where the match is weak. A clone size is listed for some rows: how often the clone was seen (once, few, many), or a class if it is expanded.

>TRBV6-5|.|.|TRBJ1-5
TGTGCCAGCAGTTACTCGCCCCCAGGGGGCAATCAGCCCCAGCATTTT
CASSYSPPGGNQPQHF
>TRBV2|.|.|TRBJ2-7
TGTGCCAGCAGTGCCGGCGACATCTACGAGCAGTACTTC
CASSAGDIYEQYF
>TRBV5-6|.|.|TRBJ1-6
TGTGCCAGCAGCTTGGGCGGCGTAAACTCACCCCTCCACTTT
CASSLGGVNSPLHF
>TRBV6-5|TRBD1|.|TRBJ2-7
TGTGCCAGCAGTCCCGACAGGGCGGCAGAGCAGTACTTC
CASSPDRAAEQYF
>TRBV27|TRBD2|.|TRBJ2-7
TGTGCCAGCAGTTTAAAAGGGGCTCTCTCCCCGGCGGGAGTGTACGAGCAGTACTTC
CASSLKGALSPAGVYEQYF
>TRBV19|.|.|TRBJ2-2
TGTGCCAGTAGTATAAGCGGGCCGCGCACCGGGGAGCTGTTTTTT
CASSISGPRTGELFF
>TRBV4-2|.|.|TRBJ2-2
TGTGCCAGCAGCCAAGAGGTCCAGAACGCCGGGGAGCTGTTTTTT
CASSQEVQNAGELFF
>TRBV16|.|.|TRBJ2-2
TGTGCCAGCAGCCAGGGGCCGGACACCGGGGAGCTGTTTTTT
CASSQGPDTGELFF
>TRBV11-2|.|.|TRBJ2-3
TGTGCCAGCAGCTTAGATTTGGAGATAGGGCAGTATTTT
CASSLDLEIGQYF
>TRBV24-1|.|.|TRBJ1-4
TGTGCCACCAGTGATTTTCTCCAGAGCGAAACTAATGAAAAACTGTTTTTT
CATSDFLQSETNEKLFF
>TRBV6-5|TRBD1|.|TRBJ2-1
TGTGCCAGCAGACTGGGACAGGCGGGCAATGAGCAGTTCTTC
CASRLGQAGNEQFF
>TRBV7-8|.|.|TRBJ1-5
TGTGCCAGCAGCCCCCGTATAAGTAGGAGAAGCAATCAGCCCCAGCATTTT
CASSPRISRRSNQPQHF
>TRBV29-1|.|.|TRBJ2-3
TGCAGCGTCCCCACGGGAGCTGTGGATACGCAGTATTTT
CSVPTGAVDTQYF
>TRBV3-1/TRBV3-2|TRBD2|.|TRBJ2-1
TGTGCCAGCAGCCCCGGGACTAGCATCCGGGAGCAGTTCTTC
CASSPGTSIREQFF
>TRBV30|.|.|TRBJ1-6
TGTGCCTGGAGAGACGGGAGCGGTTCACCCCTCCACTTT
CAWRDGSGSPLHF
>TRBV6-1|.|.|TRBJ2-1
TGTGCCAGCAGTGAAGAAGTTAGTTCCTACAATGAGCAGTTCTTC
CASSEEVSSYNEQFF
>TRBV7-9|TRBD1|.|TRBJ2-4
TGTGCCAGCAGCTTAACCACAGGGGCAGGAAACATTCAGTACTTC
CASSLTTGAGNIQYF
>TRBV6-1|.|.|TRBJ1-2
TGTGCCAGCAGTGAATATCCGAACTATGGCTACACCTTC
CASSEYPNYGYTF
>TRBV11-2|TRBD2|.|TRBJ2-5
TGTGCCAGCAGCTCCTCGCGGGGGGGAGAGACCCAGTACTTC
CASSSSRGGETQYF
>TRBV3-1/TRBV3-2|TRBD2|.|TRBJ2-1
TGTGCCAGCAGCCCCGGACTAGCGGCTGGTGAGCAGTTCTTC
CASSPGLAAGEQFF
>TRBV5-1|.|.|TRBJ2-7
TGCGCCAGCAGCTTTGGGGGGAGAAGGTACGAGCAGTACTTC
CASSFGGRRYEQYF
>TRBV28|TRBD1|.|TRBJ1-2
TGTGCCAGCAGTTTACCTCAGGGGGCGGGAGGCTACACCTTC
CASSLPQGAGGYTF
>TRBV21-1|.|.|TRBJ1-1
TGTGCCAGCAGCATAACAGTGGGGGCAGCTGAAGCTTTCTTT
CASSITVGAAEAFF
>TRBV28|TRBD1|once|TRBJ2-1
TGTGCCAGCAGTTTGCCCGGGACAGGGGGTCGTAATGAGCAGTTCTTC
CASSLPGTGGRNEQFF
>TRBV19|TRBD1|.|TRBJ2-1
TGTGCCAGTAGCAGGGGGTCCGACTCCTACAATGAGCAGTTCTTC
CASSRGSDSYNEQFF
>TRBV7-2|.|.|TRBJ1-5
TGTGCCAGCAGCCGGGACTACAATCAGCCCCAGCATTTT
CASSRDYNQPQHF
>TRBV12-3/TRBV12-4|TRBD2|.|TRBJ2-1
TGTGCCAGCTCTGGACTAGCGGGACATGAGCAGTTCTTC
CASSGLAGHEQFF
>TRBV19|.|.|TRBJ1-1
TGTGCCAGTAGTATCGGCGGGGGCACTGAAGCTTTCTTT
CASSIGGGTEAFF
>TRBV11-2|.|.|TRBJ2-7
TGTGCCAGCAGCCGTTTTGGGGCCCTGGGGGGTTCGGAGCAGTACTTC
CASSRFGALGGSEQYF
>TRBV5-4|.|.|TRBJ1-1
TGTGCCAGCAGCTTGCCGTCAGGGAAGGACACTGAAGCTTTCTTT
CASSLPSGKDTEAFF
>TRBV7-2|.|.|TRBJ2-7
TGTGCCAGCAGCTTAGATTTCAACACCTACGAGCAGTACTTC
CASSLDFNTYEQYF
>TRBV7-9|TRBD1|.|TRBJ1-1
TGTGCCAGCAGCTGGGACAGGGGTACTGAAGCTTTCTTT
CASSWDRGTEAFF
>TRBV28|TRBD1|.|TRBJ1-5
TGTGCCAGCAGTATGACAGGGACCCAGCCCCAGCATTTT
CASSMTGTQPQHF
>TRBV30|TRBD1|.|TRBJ1-1
TGTGCCTGGAGTGTAGCTCAGGGGGCCCCTGAAGCTTTCTTT
CAWSVAQGAPEAFF
>TRBV4-1|.|.|TRBJ2-5
TGCGCCAGCAGCCAAGAGCCAGGGATGAAAGAGACCCAGTACTTC
CASSQEPGMKETQYF
>TRBV15|.|.|TRBJ2-7
TGTGCCACCAGCAGTCGCACCACAGGGTCCTACGAGCAGTACTTC
CATSSRTTGSYEQYF
>TRBV28|.|.|TRBJ2-3
TGTGCCAGCAGTTTAGGGGCCCGCACAGATACGCAGTATTTT
CASSLGARTDTQYF
>TRBV29-1|TRBD2|few|TRBJ2-3
TGCAGCGTTGAAGATAGCGGGAGGGCCAGTACAGATACGCAGTATTTT
CSVEDSGRASTDTQYF
>TRBV28|.|.|TRBJ2-7
TGTGCCAGCAGTTTATCTACCCTCTGGCGGACAGCCTACGAGCAGTACTTC
CASSLSTLWRTAYEQYF
>TRBV10-1|TRBD1|.|TRBJ1-5
TGCGCCGGACGAACAGGGGAAGGGAATCAGCCCCAGCATTTT
CAGRTGEGNQPQHF
>TRBV30|.|.|TRBJ2-5
TGTGCCTGGAGTGTTGGACATCTTGGAGAGACCCAGTACTTC
CAWSVGHLGETQYF